This is a list of T cell receptor beta chains from one sample in a study of cytomegalovirus exposure and HLA in healthy donors. Profiled with immunoSEQ multiplex PCR; TCRdb holds only in-frame clones, not every one. The repertoire holds about 170,000 clones, with roughly four fifths as singletons. Sequences were obtained from PBMCs. The receptors were sampled from a man younger than 30 in good health and CMV-seronegative. Each CDR3 is given with its conserved first and last residue. The order of the fields is clone size, J gene, D gene, V gene, CDR3 protein, CDR3 DNA. The D gene is left open where the match is weak. A row's size may be missing; if present it is once, few, many or a size class.

- | TRBJ2-5 | TRBD1 | TRBV27 | CASRQGTKETQYF | TGTGCCAGCAGACAGGGGACGAAAGAGACCCAGTACTTC
once | TRBJ2-5 | - | TRBV6-5 | CASSYLRSQETQYF | TGTGCCAGCAGTTACCTTCGCAGCCAAGAGACCCAGTACTTC
- | TRBJ2-3 | TRBD1 | TRBV6-6 | CASSAGTGKTDTQYF | TGTGCCAGCAGCGCCGGGACAGGGAAAACAGATACGCAGTATTTT
- | TRBJ2-7 | - | TRBV28 | CASSPRRGDEQYF | TGTGCCAGCAGCCCCCGGCGGGGAGACGAGCAGTACTTC
- | TRBJ2-2 | - | TRBV9 | CASSAPRGIPDTGELFF | TGTGCCAGCAGCGCCCCAAGGGGGATTCCGGACACCGGGGAGCTGTTTTTT
- | TRBJ1-4 | TRBD1 | TRBV15 | CATSRDLTGGTNEKLFF | TGTGCCACCAGCAGAGATCTGACAGGGGGCACTAATGAAAAACTGTTTTTT
- | TRBJ2-3 | TRBD1 | TRBV5-1 | CASSSGQLDTDTQYF | TGCGCCAGCAGCTCGGGACAGTTGGACACAGATACGCAGTATTTT
few | TRBJ2-3 | - | TRBV11-2 | CASSQTDTQYF | TGTGCCAGCAGCCAAACAGATACGCAGTATTTT
- | TRBJ2-1 | - | TRBV11-3 | CASSLDLHSQRFF | TGTGCCAGCAGCTTAGATTTACACAGCCAACGGTTCTTC
- | TRBJ2-7 | - | TRBV7-9 | CAIGPSAGNEQYF | TGTGCCATCGGGCCCTCGGCGGGCAACGAGCAGTACTTC
- | TRBJ2-7 | - | TRBV28 | CASRAGLYEQYF | TGTGCCAGCAGAGCAGGACTATACGAGCAGTACTTC
- | TRBJ1-5 | TRBD1 | TRBV23-1 | CASSHYDRGVSQPQHF | TGCGCCAGCAGTCACTATGACAGGGGTGTTAGTCAGCCCCAGCATTTT
once | TRBJ2-1 | TRBD2 | TRBV14 | CASSSSGGASNEQFF | TGTGCCAGCAGTTCCAGCGGGGGGGCGAGCAATGAGCAGTTCTTC
- | TRBJ2-7 | TRBD2 | TRBV30 | CAWNGSGKREQYF | TGTGCCTGGAATGGGAGCGGGAAGAGGGAGCAGTACTTC
- | TRBJ2-7 | - | TRBV9 | CASSVGVNPYEQYF | TGTGCCAGCAGCGTAGGAGTAAACCCCTACGAGCAGTACTTC
- | TRBJ2-2 | - | TRBV7-6 | CASSLFVARFTGELFF | TGTGCCAGCAGCTTATTTGTCGCCCGGTTCACCGGGGAGCTGTTTTTT
- | TRBJ2-7 | TRBD1 | TRBV19 | CASTPDRGGYEQYF | TGTGCCAGTACGCCTGACAGGGGTGGATACGAGCAGTACTTC
- | TRBJ2-2 | - | TRBV19 | CASSIRGNTGELFF | TGTGCCAGTAGTATTAGGGGGAACACCGGGGAGCTGTTTTTT
- | TRBJ2-7 | TRBD2 | TRBV11-2 | CASSFGLAGGYEQYF | TGTGCCAGCAGCTTTGGGCTAGCGGGAGGCTACGAGCAGTACTTC
- | TRBJ2-2 | TRBD1 | TRBV5-1 | CASSLVTGGLGELFF | TGCGCCAGCAGCTTGGTAACAGGGGGCCTCGGGGAGCTGTTTTTT
once | TRBJ2-3 | - | TRBV6-6 | CASSYRSTDTQYF | TGTGCCAGCAGTTACCGGAGCACAGATACGCAGTATTTT
- | TRBJ1-2 | - | TRBV15 | CATSRDSDRWHYGYTF | TGTGCCACCAGCAGAGATTCTGACAGATGGCACTATGGCTACACCTTC
- | TRBJ1-5 | TRBD1 | TRBV28 | CASSLVLGTGVQPQHF | TGTGCCAGCAGTTTAGTATTAGGGACAGGGGTCCAGCCCCAGCATTTT
- | TRBJ2-6 | - | TRBV6-5 | CASTSSGANVLTF | TGTGCCAGCACCTCCTCTGGGGCCAACGTCCTGACTTTC
- | TRBJ2-5 | TRBD2 | TRBV5-1 | CASSTGGVTQETQYF | TGCGCCAGCAGCACGGGGGGGGTCACACAAGAGACCCAGTACTTC
- | TRBJ2-5 | - | TRBV4-1 | CASSQVALILGAQYF | TGCGCCAGCAGCCAAGTAGCGCTGATACTCGGGGCCCAGTACTTC
- | TRBJ2-7 | - | TRBV6-6 | CASRDSGAYEQYF | TGTGCCAGCAGGGACAGCGGTGCCTACGAGCAGTACTTC
- | TRBJ2-7 | - | TRBV15 | CATSGHGGEFSYEQYF | TGTGCCACCAGCGGCCATGGAGGGGAGTTTAGCTACGAGCAGTACTTC
- | TRBJ1-2 | TRBD1 | TRBV11-2 | CASSSRQGHNGYTF | TGTGCCAGCAGCTCCAGACAGGGACATAATGGCTACACCTTC
- | TRBJ1-2 | - | TRBV7-9 | CASSNLGEAGYGYTF | TGTGCCAGCAGCAACCTAGGGGAGGCAGGCTATGGCTACACCTTC
- | TRBJ1-3 | - | TRBV18 | CASSPGQPSGNTIYF | TGTGCCAGCTCACCCGGACAGCCCTCTGGAAACACCATATATTTT
- | TRBJ2-3 | TRBD2 | TRBV4-2 | CASSSWTSGDTDTQYF | TGTGCCAGCAGCTCCTGGACTAGCGGGGACACAGATACGCAGTATTTT
- | TRBJ1-5 | - | TRBV7-2 | CASMGNSNQPQHF | TGTGCCAGCATGGGCAATAGCAATCAGCCCCAGCATTTT
- | TRBJ2-1 | TRBD2 | TRBV2 | CASSERGEAYNEQFF | TGTGCCAGCAGTGAGCGGGGGGAGGCCTACAATGAGCAGTTCTTC
- | TRBJ1-1 | - | TRBV25-1 | CASSDPRTDEAFF | TGTGCCAGCAGTGATCCCAGGACAGATGAAGCTTTCTTT
- | TRBJ1-4 | - | TRBV4-2 | CASSQVPNYRELDEKLFF | TGTGCCAGCAGCCAAGTCCCAAACTACAGGGAACTCGATGAAAAACTGTTTTTT
once | TRBJ2-1 | - | TRBV28 | CASAGRQQFF | TGTGCCAGCGCTGGGCGCCAGCAGTTCTTC
once | TRBJ2-1 | TRBD2 | TRBV6-5 | CASSPGRRTSGEFF | TGTGCCAGCAGCCCGGGCCGGCGGACTAGCGGGGAGTTCTTC
- | TRBJ1-1 | - | TRBV5-1 | CASKSTGMNTEAFF | TGCGCCAGCAAAAGCACCGGTATGAACACTGAAGCTTTCTTT
- | TRBJ2-1 | TRBD2 | TRBV5-4 | CASSRKTSGSYHEQFF | TGTGCCAGCAGCCGGAAGACTAGCGGGAGTTACCATGAGCAGTTCTTC
- | TRBJ2-7 | - | TRBV14 | CASSHSLYEQYF | TGTGCCAGCAGCCATTCCCTCTACGAGCAGTACTTC
- | TRBJ1-1 | - | TRBV7-9 | CSSSLVLTLTWNTEAFF | TGTTCCAGCAGCTTAGTTTTGACTCTAACCTGGAACACTGAAGCTTTCTTT
- | TRBJ1-1 | - | TRBV9 | CASSLGSTNTEAFF | TGTGCCAGCAGCCTCGGGAGCACGAACACTGAAGCTTTCTTT